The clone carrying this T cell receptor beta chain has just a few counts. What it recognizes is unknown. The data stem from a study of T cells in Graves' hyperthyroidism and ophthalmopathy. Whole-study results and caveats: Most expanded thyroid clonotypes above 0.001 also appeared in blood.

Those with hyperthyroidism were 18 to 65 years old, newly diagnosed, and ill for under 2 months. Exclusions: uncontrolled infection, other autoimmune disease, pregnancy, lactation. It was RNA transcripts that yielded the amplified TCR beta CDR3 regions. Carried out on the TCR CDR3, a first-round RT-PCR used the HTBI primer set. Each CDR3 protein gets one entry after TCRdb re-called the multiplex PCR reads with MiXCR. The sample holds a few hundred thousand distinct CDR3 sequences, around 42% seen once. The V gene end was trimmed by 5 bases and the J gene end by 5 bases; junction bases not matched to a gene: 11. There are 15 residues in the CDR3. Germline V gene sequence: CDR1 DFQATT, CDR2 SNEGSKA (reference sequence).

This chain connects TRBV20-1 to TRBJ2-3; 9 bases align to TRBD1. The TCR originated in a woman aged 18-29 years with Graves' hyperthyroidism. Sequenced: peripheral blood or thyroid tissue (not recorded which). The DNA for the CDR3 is TGCAGTGCTCACAGGGGGACAGGGAGTATAGATACGCAGTATTTT. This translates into CSAHRGTGSIDTQYF.